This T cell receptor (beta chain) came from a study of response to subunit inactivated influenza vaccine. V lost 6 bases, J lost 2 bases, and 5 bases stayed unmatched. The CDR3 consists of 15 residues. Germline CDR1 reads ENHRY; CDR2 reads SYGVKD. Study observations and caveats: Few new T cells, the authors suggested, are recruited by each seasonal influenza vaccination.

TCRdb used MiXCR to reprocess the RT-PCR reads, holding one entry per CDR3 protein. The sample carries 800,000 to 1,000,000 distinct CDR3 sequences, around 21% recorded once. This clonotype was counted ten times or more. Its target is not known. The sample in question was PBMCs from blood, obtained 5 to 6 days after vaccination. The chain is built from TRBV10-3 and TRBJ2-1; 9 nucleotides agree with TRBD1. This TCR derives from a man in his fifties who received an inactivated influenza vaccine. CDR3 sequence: CAIRSGTGTYNEQFF. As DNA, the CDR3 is TGTGCCATCAGGTCCGGGACAGGGACCTACAATGAGCAGTTCTTC.